This paragraph covers one TCR beta chain sequence. These data are taken from a study of blood T cell repertoires in COVID-19. The CDR3 spans 13 residues. Germline lookup yields CDR1 MNHEY and CDR2 SMNVEV (reference sequence). The V gene lost 5 bases and the J gene lost 4 bases, with 12 bases spanning the gap. The data were produced by immunoSEQ multiplex PCR, yet TCRdb's version contains in-frame clones alone and is incomplete. The sample carries 50,000 or so clones, approximately 91% recorded once. This chain uses TRBV27 with TRBJ2-7; the D gene is possibly TRBD2 (5 bases). The TCR originated in an elderly woman with acute or convalescent COVID-19. The sample consisted of peripheral blood. For the CDR3, the DNA is TGTGCCAGCAGTGGGCTAGCCGGTTACGAGCAGTACTTC. Encoded protein: CASSGLAGYEQYF.